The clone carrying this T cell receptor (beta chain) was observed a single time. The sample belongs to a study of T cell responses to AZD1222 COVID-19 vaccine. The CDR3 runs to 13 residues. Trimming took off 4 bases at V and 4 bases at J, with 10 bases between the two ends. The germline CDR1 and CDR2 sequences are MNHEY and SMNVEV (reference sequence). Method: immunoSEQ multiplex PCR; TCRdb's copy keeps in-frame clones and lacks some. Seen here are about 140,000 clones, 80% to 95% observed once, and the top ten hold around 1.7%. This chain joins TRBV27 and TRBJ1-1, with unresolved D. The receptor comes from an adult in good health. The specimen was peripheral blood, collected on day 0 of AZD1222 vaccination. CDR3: CASSWQRGTEAFF. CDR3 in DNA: TGTGCCAGCAGTTGGCAGAGAGGCACTGAAGCTTTCTTT.